The 16 T cell receptor beta chains listed next were all sequenced from one sample in a study of T cells in Graves' hyperthyroidism and ophthalmopathy. Template material for amplifying TCR beta CDR3 regions consisted of RNA transcripts. RT-PCR in the first round (using the HTBI primer set) targeted the TCR CDR3. TCRdb ran MiXCR on the multiplex PCR reads and lists one entry per CDR3 protein. The profile shows about 840,000 distinct CDR3 sequences, 38% of them singletons. Sequencing was done on a sample of blood. These receptors all come from a man between 18 and 29 years old with Graves' hyperthyroidism.

V usage is TRBV10-3 and J usage is TRBJ2-7, with TRBD2 matching 8 bases. The ends lost 4 bases at V and 3 bases at J; junction bases unmatched: 5. The CDR3 spans 14 residues. The germline gives CDR1 ENHRY, CDR2 SYGVKD. CDR3 in amino acids: CAISANSGGYEQYF. DNA of the CDR3: TGTGCCATCAGTGCGAACAGCGGGGGCTACGAGCAGTACTTC.

V and J are TRBV29-1 and TRBJ1-2; 7 nucleotides align to TRBD1. The V segment lost 0 bases and the J segment 4 bases; nucleotides outside the gene matches: 8. CDR3 size: 15 residues. Germline lookup yields CDR1 SQVTM and CDR2 ANQGSEA. CDR3 loop: CSVEDIRAGGYGYTF. In DNA, the CDR3 is TGCAGCGTTGAAGATATAAGGGCAGGGGGCTATGGCTACACCTTC.

A remark on this clonotype: An end of the junction differs from the germline gene, which may be a read error. The J gene is TRBJ2-7, the V gene TRBV5-4; 7 positions match TRBD1. The CDR3 has 14 amino acids. The germline V gene encodes CDR1 SGHNT and CDR2 YYREEE (reference sequence). The CDR3 is CASGLGQLSDEQYF. The CDR3 coding sequence is TGTGCCAGCGGCTTGGGACAGCTCTCCGACGAGCAGTACTTC.

J is TRBJ2-7 and V is TRBV7-2, with TRBD2 matching over 8 bases. Germline assignment: CDR1 SGHTA and CDR2 FQGNSA. After removal of 1 base from V and 6 bases from J, the junction contained 5 bases not matched to a gene. There are 14 residues in the CDR3. The CDR3 sequence is CASSLGRSGGEQYF. CDR3 bases: TGTGCCAGCAGCTTAGGTCGAAGCGGGGGCGAGCAGTACTTC.

The V gene is TRBV12-3 or TRBV12-4, the J gene TRBJ1-1, with D hard to call. Between the trimmed V and J ends, which lost 8 bases and 7 bases, there was a span of 11 bases. The CDR3 totals 11 residues. CDR3 protein: CASAAGGEAFF. The CDR3 DNA reads as TGTGCCAGCGCGGCAGGTGGTGAAGCTTTCTTT.

In its sample, this clonotype was seen many times. The CDR3 DNA follows: TGTGCCAGCAAGAAGGCTAGGGATCAGCCCCAGCATTTT. Translating gives CASKKARDQPQHF. This chain uses TRBV6-1 with TRBJ1-5, with D unclear. The CDR3 covers 13 residues. In germline, CDR1 is MNHNS, CDR2 SASEGT. Trimming pared 7 bases from V and 5 bases from J, leaving 12 bases between.

The table lists this clonotype with many counts. This chain uses TRBV7-9 with TRBJ1-4; a weak D match, TRBD1 (5 bases). This CDR3 is built from 12 residues. Germline CDR1 reads SEHNR; CDR2 reads FQNEAQ (reference sequence). Trimming stripped 4 bases from V and 16 bases from J, with 16 bases between. The CDR3 DNA is TGTGCCAGCAGCTGGGGCACGGACGGTCCGTTTTTT. Residues: CASSWGTDGPFF.

This clonotype has a single count. The chain has TRBV9 and TRBJ2-7; unclear D gene. The V end lost 4 bases, the J end lost 3 bases, and 14 bases lay between the germline ends. Germline CDR1 and CDR2: SGDLS and YYNGEE. The CDR3 loop spans 14 amino acids. The CDR3 loop reads CASSRPGVLYEQYF. The CDR3 DNA is TGTGCCAGCAGCCGCCCCGGAGTCCTCTACGAGCAGTACTTC. Full variable domain (outside the CDR3, taken from reference TRBV9 and TRBJ2-7): DSGVTQTPKHLITATGQRVTLRCSPRSGDLSVYWYQQSLDQGLQFLIQYYNGEERAKGNILERFSAQQFPDLHSELNLSSLELGDSALYFCASSRPGVLYEQYFGPGTRLTVT.

This clonotype was counted once. This chain links TRBV4-3 with TRBJ2-7; the match to TRBD1 covers 8 bases. Trimming at V came to 3 bases and at J to 2 bases, leaving 12 bases not matched to a gene. CDR3 length: 17 residues. Germline assignment: CDR1 LGHNA and CDR2 YSLEER. The CDR3 here is CASSHTSPGQDPYEQYF. As DNA, the CDR3 is TGCGCCAGCAGCCATACAAGCCCGGGACAGGACCCCTACGAGCAGTACTTC.

As concerns this clonotype: Being one base from a much bigger clone, this may be a read error. J is TRBJ2-7 and V is TRBV10-1, with TRBD1 matching 8 bases. The J call may be incorrect, as the DNA end agrees better with TRBJ2-1. The CDR3 covers 15 residues. The germline V gene encodes CDR1 WNHNN and CDR2 SYGVQD (reference sequence). CDR3 DNA: TGCGCCAGCAGTGATAAAGGACAGGGCTCCTACGAGCAGTTCTTC. It translates to CASSDKGQGSYEQFF.

A few counts support this clonotype. The chain links TRBV29-1 to TRBJ2-5; tentatively, D is TRBD2 (5 bases). The CDR3 contains 11 residues. Trimming left V 5 bases short and J 3 bases short, with 7 bases between. Per germline, CDR1 SQVTM and CDR2 ANQGSEA. DNA for the CDR3: TGCAGCGTTACGGGGAAAGAGACCCAGTACTTC. Translation gives CSVTGKETQYF.

This clonotype was recorded at least ten times. This rearrangement joins TRBV29-1 to TRBJ1-3, with a weak D call TRBD1 (5 bases). Trimming pared 4 bases from V and 4 bases from J, leaving 8 bases between. Germline CDR1 is SQVTM and CDR2 is ANQGSEA. The CDR3 spans 12 residues. The DNA for the CDR3 is TGCAGCGTTGCCGGGGGAGGAAACACCATATATTTT. Amino acids: CSVAGGGNTIYF. Supplemented by reference TRBV29-1 and TRBJ1-3, the full variable domain reads SAVISQKPSRDICQRGTSLTIQCQVDSQVTMMFWYRQQPGQSLTLIATANQGSEATYESGFVIDKFPISRPNLTFSTLTVSNMSPEDSSIYLCSVAGGGNTIYFGEGSWLTVV.

This clonotype came up once. The CDR3: CASSTIRVLGHYEQYF. CDR3 coding DNA: TGTGCCAGCAGTACCATCAGGGTGCTAGGCCACTACGAGCAGTACTTC. The rearrangement joins TRBV12-3 or TRBV12-4 to TRBJ2-7, with D possibly TRBD1 on 5 matching bases. CDR3 size: 16 residues. V was shortened by 5 bases and J by 3 bases, with 20 bases between the two germline ends.

Points on this clonotype: A much larger clone differs from this one at a single base, so this may be a read error. Without the conserved terminal phenylalanine or tryptophan, this CDR3 likely stems from a read error. The V gene is TRBV7-9, the J gene TRBJ1-1, with 7 bases that match TRBD1. The CDR3 is 14 amino acids. Germline CDR1 and CDR2: SEHNR and FQNEAQ (reference sequence). With V trimmed by 3 bases and J by 4 bases, 5 bases remained unmatched. The CDR3 region has the DNA TGTGCCAGCAGCTTCGGACAGGCGGGCACTGAAGCTTTCTAT. As protein: CASSFGQAGTEAFY.

This clonotype was picked up many times. The V call is TRBV9, the J call TRBJ1-1; no firm D call. The CDR3 is made up of 11 amino acids. The V end lost 4 bases, the J end lost 7 bases, and 8 bases lay between the germline ends. Per the germline V gene, CDR1 is SGDLS and CDR2 is YYNGEE. This CDR3 is CASSPGNEAFF. Here the CDR3 DNA reads TGTGCCAGCAGCCCAGGTAATGAAGCTTTCTTT.

The V call is TRBV9, the J call TRBJ2-2; TRBD2 agrees at 12 bases. Germline V CDR1 and CDR2: SGDLS, YYNGEE. With V trimmed by 0 bases and J by 4 bases, 7 bases remained unmatched. This CDR3 spans 18 amino acids. Here the CDR3 reads CASSVDASGGVPTGELFF. The CDR3 DNA is TGTGCCAGCAGCGTAGATGCTAGCGGGGGGGTACCCACCGGGGAGCTGTTTTTT.